This T cell receptor beta chain was identified in a study of T cell changes during pregnancy in multiple sclerosis. Profiling relied on immunoSEQ multiplex PCR, and the TCRdb table lists in-frame clones only, not all of them. The sample lists approximately 36,000 clones, more than 70% occurring once. Germline CDR1 SEHNR, CDR2 FQNEAQ (reference sequence). The CDR3 covers 15 residues. Trimming removed 0 bases from V and 4 bases from J; junction bases left unmatched: 5. The chain recombines TRBV7-9 with TRBJ1-1; 7 nucleotides align to TRBD1. The source was CD8+ T cells from peripheral blood mononuclear cells, collected in the third trimester of pregnancy. This receptor was identified in a female donor with multiple sclerosis, enrolled in a pregnancy study. CDR3 loop: CASSLARGQRTEAFF. DNA for the CDR3: TGTGCCAGCAGCTTAGCTAGGGGGCAGCGCACTGAAGCTTTCTTT.